Listed below are T cell receptor beta chains from one sample, sequenced in a study of blood T cell repertoires in COVID-19. Here immunoSEQ multiplex PCR was the method, and the copy in TCRdb shows in-frame clones only, minus some. The data contain 200,000 or so clones, around nine tenths of them singletons. The sequencing input was peripheral blood. The receptor set was obtained from an older woman with acute or convalescent COVID-19. Both conserved end residues are trimmed from each CDR3. The D gene is left open where the match is weak. Clone size is stated in some rows and not others, as once, few, many or a class when expanded.

J gene: TRBJ1-4
V gene: TRBV15
D gene: TRBD1
clone size: NA
CDR3 protein: ATSRGPFSNEKLF

J gene: TRBJ2-5
V gene: TRBV28
D gene: TRBD1
clone size: NA
CDR3 protein: ASSSLGDRGLTQETQY

J gene: TRBJ1-5
V gene: TRBV6-5
D gene: TRBD1
clone size: NA
CDR3 protein: ASSSSGQGNQPQH

J gene: TRBJ2-7
V gene: TRBV18
D gene: NA
clone size: NA
CDR3 protein: ASTWKTESYEQY

J gene: TRBJ2-6
V gene: TRBV29-1
D gene: TRBD1
clone size: NA
CDR3 protein: SVAGQDSGANVLT

J gene: TRBJ2-7
V gene: TRBV30
D gene: NA
clone size: NA
CDR3 protein: AWSVGSGADEQY

J gene: TRBJ2-2
V gene: TRBV19
D gene: TRBD1
clone size: once
CDR3 protein: ASSIGTGNTGELF

J gene: TRBJ2-4
V gene: TRBV11-3
D gene: TRBD1
clone size: NA
CDR3 protein: ASSYDRGRTKNIQY

J gene: TRBJ2-5
V gene: TRBV24-1
D gene: TRBD1
clone size: NA
CDR3 protein: ATSDLGTGEETQY

J gene: TRBJ2-1
V gene: TRBV24-1
D gene: NA
clone size: NA
CDR3 protein: ATTQNNEQF

J gene: TRBJ2-5
V gene: TRBV4-2
D gene: TRBD2
clone size: NA
CDR3 protein: ASSQDSGGDQETQY

J gene: TRBJ1-1
V gene: TRBV27
D gene: NA
clone size: NA
CDR3 protein: ASSLGGLAEAF

J gene: TRBJ1-2
V gene: TRBV10-1
D gene: TRBD1
clone size: NA
CDR3 protein: ASSELTGSGYT

J gene: TRBJ1-1
V gene: TRBV30
D gene: NA
clone size: NA
CDR3 protein: AAPRGGQNTEAF

J gene: TRBJ2-5
V gene: TRBV28
D gene: TRBD2
clone size: NA
CDR3 protein: ASARLAGGQETQY

J gene: TRBJ1-5
V gene: TRBV19
D gene: TRBD1
clone size: NA
CDR3 protein: ASRETGASNQPQH

J gene: TRBJ2-2
V gene: TRBV11-3
D gene: NA
clone size: NA
CDR3 protein: ASSFRQGGTGELF

J gene: TRBJ2-1
V gene: TRBV7-9
D gene: NA
clone size: few
CDR3 protein: ASSRSQGRYEQF

J gene: TRBJ1-4
V gene: TRBV19
D gene: TRBD1
clone size: NA
CDR3 protein: ASSIRGTATNEKLF

J gene: TRBJ1-4
V gene: TRBV5-1
D gene: NA
clone size: NA
CDR3 protein: ASSSTGTTNEKLF

J gene: TRBJ1-1
V gene: TRBV29-1
D gene: NA
clone size: NA
CDR3 protein: SVKTGDTEAF

J gene: TRBJ2-5
V gene: TRBV6-1
D gene: TRBD2
clone size: NA
CDR3 protein: ASSEGRGRAPQETQY